A selection of T cell receptor beta chains follows, all from one sample in a study of identifying expanded T cells in peripheral blood. TCRdb keeps only in-frame clones here, not all; method: immunoSEQ multiplex PCR. This sample has some 90,000 clones, with 75% to 90% found just once. The source material was blood. The origin of the receptors is a person between 18 and 75 years old in good health. Both conserved end residues are part of each CDR3. D genes are given only for firm matches. The size of a clone is reported for some rows only, either as once, few or many, or as a class for expanded clones.

>TRBJ1-5|TRBV6-6|NA|NA
CASSRGEGSNQPQHF
TGTGCCAGCAGCCGAGGGGAGGGGAGCAATCAGCCCCAGCATTTT
>TRBJ1-1|TRBV9|NA|NA
CASSSSGGREAFF
TGTGCCAGCAGCTCCAGCGGGGGGAGGGAAGCTTTCTTT
>TRBJ1-4|TRBV19|NA|NA
CASSQGVVSEKLFF
TGTGCCAGTAGCCAGGGAGTAGTGAGTGAAAAACTGTTTTTT
>TRBJ2-7|TRBV5-1|once|TRBD1
CASSLAGTGGYEQYF
TGCGCCAGCAGCTTGGCTGGGACAGGAGGATACGAGCAGTACTTC
>TRBJ1-2|TRBV4-1|NA|TRBD1
CASSRTGGASPSNYGYTF
TGCGCCAGCAGCCGCACAGGGGGTGCCTCTCCCTCTAACTATGGCTACACCTTC
>TRBJ1-6|TRBV28|NA|NA
CASSSENSPLHF
TGTGCCAGCAGTTCTGAGAATTCACCCCTCCACTTT
>TRBJ2-2|TRBV11-2|NA|TRBD1
CASSLRSVRGLTGELFF
TGTGCCAGCAGCTTAAGGTCCGTAAGGGGGCTCACCGGGGAGCTGTTTTTT
>TRBJ1-1|TRBV11-2|NA|NA
CASSLERANTEAFF
TGTGCCAGCAGCTTAGAACGGGCGAACACTGAAGCTTTCTTT
>TRBJ1-2|TRBV2|NA|NA
CASSGPLRLDAGGYTF
TGTGCCAGCAGCGGACCGCTCCGACTCGACGCGGGCGGCTACACCTTC
>TRBJ2-3|TRBV4-3|NA|NA
CASSQGRDPSTDTQYF
TGCGCCAGCAGCCAAGGGCGGGACCCTAGCACAGATACGCAGTATTTT
>TRBJ1-6|TRBV13|few|NA
CASSLAVVPNSPLHF
TGTGCCAGCAGCTTAGCGGTGGTGCCAAATTCACCCCTCCACTTT
>TRBJ2-5|TRBV6-5|NA|NA
CASSYARHSGTQYF
TGTGCCAGCAGTTACGCCCGACACTCGGGGACCCAGTACTTC
>TRBJ1-3|TRBV5-4|few|NA
CASSLRLTNSGNTIYF
TGTGCCAGCAGCTTGCGACTGACAAACTCTGGAAACACCATATATTTT
>TRBJ2-1|TRBV7-9|NA|NA
CASSVGQGTDPIYNEQFF
TGTGCCAGCAGCGTCGGGCAGGGGACTGACCCGATCTACAATGAGCAGTTCTTC
>TRBJ1-6|TRBV4-1|NA|NA
CATSTGTANSPLHF
TGCGCCACTAGTACCGGGACGGCGAATTCACCCCTCCACTTT
>TRBJ2-5|TRBV7-8|NA|NA
CASSLGLTPAQYF
TGTGCCAGCAGCTTAGGGCTCACCCCGGCCCAGTACTTC
>TRBJ2-2|TRBV10-2|NA|NA
CASLRAVGTGELFF
TGCGCCAGCCTCCGCGCGGTTGGCACCGGGGAGCTGTTTTTT
>TRBJ2-1|TRBV7-3|NA|NA
CASSNPGAPSEQFF
TGTGCCAGCAGCAATCCGGGGGCCCCGAGTGAGCAGTTCTTC
>TRBJ1-1|TRBV19|once|TRBD1
CASRLPGQGAFF
TGTGCCAGTAGGCTACCGGGACAGGGAGCTTTCTTT
>TRBJ1-6|TRBV4-1|few|TRBD1
CASSQGQGGNSPLHF
TGCGCCAGCAGCCAAGGACAGGGGGGTAATTCACCCCTCCACTTT
>TRBJ2-2|TRBV7-2|once|NA
CASSGDTYTGELFF
TGTGCCAGCAGCGGGGACACTTACACCGGGGAGCTGTTTTTT
>TRBJ2-7|TRBV6-5|NA|NA
CASRSGSIYEQYF
TGTGCCAGCAGATCGGGATCTATCTACGAGCAGTACTTC
>TRBJ1-1|TRBV15|NA|NA
CATSREINREAFF
TGTGCCACCAGCAGAGAGATTAACAGAGAGGCTTTCTTT
>TRBJ2-2|TRBV4-3|NA|NA
CASSQEAVFSGELFF
TGCGCCAGCAGCCAAGAGGCAGTATTTTCCGGGGAGCTGTTTTTT
>TRBJ2-4|TRBV30|NA|TRBD2
CAWTPRGGTTNIQYF
TGTGCCTGGACCCCCCGCGGGGGGACAACGAACATTCAGTACTTC
>TRBJ1-6|TRBV11-3|NA|TRBD1
CASSLRQGATPLHF
TGTGCCAGCAGCTTACGACAGGGGGCTACACCCCTCCACTTT
>TRBJ1-6|TRBV7-2|NA|NA
CASSLGGSYNSPLHF
TGTGCCAGCAGCTTAGGGGGCTCCTATAATTCACCCCTCCACTTT
>TRBJ1-1|TRBV27|NA|NA
CASSLLFNTEAFF
TGTGCCAGCAGTTTATTGTTCAACACTGAAGCTTTCTTT
>TRBJ2-1|TRBV5-1|NA|TRBD2
CASSFFAFARGGSYNEQFF
TGCGCCAGCAGCTTTTTTGCTTTTGCCCGCGGGGGGTCCTACAATGAGCAGTTCTTC
>TRBJ1-1|TRBV4-3|NA|TRBD1
CASSQRDRGPEAFF
TGCGCCAGCAGCCAACGGGACAGGGGGCCGGAAGCTTTCTTT
>TRBJ1-2|TRBV19|NA|NA
CASTARGAHYGYTF
TGTGCCAGTACTGCTCGGGGGGCCCACTATGGCTACACCTTC
>TRBJ1-6|TRBV7-8|NA|TRBD1
CASSLTTGGSPLHF
TGTGCCAGCAGCCTGACGACAGGGGGTTCACCCCTCCACTTT
>TRBJ2-2|TRBV2|NA|TRBD2
CASSGGLAVAIGELFF
TGTGCCAGCAGCGGAGGACTAGCGGTGGCTATTGGGGAGCTGTTTTTT
>TRBJ2-3|TRBV21-1|NA|NA
CASSKGRAAFPPDTQYF
TGTGCCAGCAGCAAAGGTAGGGCAGCCTTCCCACCAGATACGCAGTATTTT
>TRBJ1-2|TRBV5-1|NA|NA
CASSSTTLPPNDGYTF
TGCGCCAGCAGCTCCACTACGCTCCCTCCGAACGACGGCTACACCTTC
>TRBJ2-1|TRBV11-3|NA|TRBD2
CASSLDGGARNEQFF
TGTGCCAGCAGCTTAGACGGGGGGGCCCGCAATGAGCAGTTCTTC
>TRBJ2-3|TRBV7-3|NA|NA
CASSLTYNREDTQYF
TGTGCCAGCAGCTTAACGTATAACAGGGAAGATACGCAGTATTTT
>TRBJ2-7|TRBV29-1|NA|NA
CSVEDLDGSHEQYF
TGCAGCGTTGAAGATCTGGACGGTTCCCACGAGCAGTACTTC
>TRBJ2-2|TRBV7-2|NA|TRBD2
CASSPRAGRPGELFF
TGTGCCAGCAGCCCAAGAGCGGGGCGGCCCGGGGAGCTGTTTTTT
>TRBJ1-1|TRBV5-8|NA|NA
CASSFDRMNTEAFF
TGTGCCAGCAGCTTCGACAGGATGAACACTGAAGCTTTCTTT
>TRBJ1-3|TRBV27|NA|TRBD1
CASSSLQGEFDTIYF
TGTGCCAGCAGTTCTCTTCAGGGGGAGTTTGACACCATATATTTT
>TRBJ1-3|TRBV7-3|NA|NA
CASSLGTLGNTIYF
TGTGCCAGCAGCTTAGGGACCCTTGGAAACACCATATATTTT
>TRBJ2-1|TRBV7-9|NA|NA
CASSVAALGFYNEQFF
TGTGCCAGCAGCGTAGCAGCTCTCGGCTTCTACAATGAGCAGTTCTTC
>TRBJ1-4|TRBV6-1|NA|NA
CASTLRGALGEKLFF
TGTGCCAGCACCCTGAGGGGCGCACTCGGTGAAAAACTGTTTTTT
>TRBJ1-6|TRBV2|once|TRBD1
CASSKGQGAINSPLHF
TGTGCCAGCAGTAAGGGACAGGGGGCGATTAATTCACCCCTCCACTTT
>TRBJ2-7|TRBV2|NA|NA
CASTWNRGSYEQYF
TGTGCCAGCACCTGGAATCGGGGGTCCTACGAGCAGTACTTC
>TRBJ2-7|TRBV27|NA|TRBD1
CASSAGTGGLAYEQYF
TGTGCCAGCAGTGCCGGGACAGGGGGACTCGCCTACGAGCAGTACTTC
>TRBJ1-5|TRBV7-2|once|NA
CASSQAAGQPQHF
TGTGCCAGCAGCCAAGCGGCTGGTCAGCCCCAGCATTTT
>TRBJ2-3|TRBV7-2|NA|NA
CASSLVGGSTDTQYF
TGTGCCAGCAGCTTAGTCGGGGGCAGCACAGATACGCAGTATTTT
>TRBJ1-5|TRBV6-6|NA|NA
CASSPLLGGVNQPQHF
TGTGCCAGCAGCCCGCTCCTCGGGGGTGTCAATCAGCCCCAGCATTTT
>TRBJ1-1|TRBV7-9|NA|TRBD1
CASSLLRQGTEAFF
TGTGCCAGCAGCCTCCTCAGACAGGGGACTGAAGCTTTCTTT
>TRBJ2-3|TRBV7-9|NA|NA
CASSFDFPSYF
TGTGCCAGCAGCTTCGATTTCCCATCGTATTTT
>TRBJ2-5|TRBV6-1|NA|NA
CASSDPLLQETQYF
TGTGCCAGCAGTGATCCACTCCTCCAAGAGACCCAGTACTTC
>TRBJ1-5|TRBV6-6|few|NA
CASRGGQPQHF
TGTGCCAGCAGGGGAGGTCAGCCCCAGCATTTT
>TRBJ1-3|TRBV9|NA|NA
CASSKVGGTGNTIYF
TGTGCCAGCAGCAAGGTGGGGGGCACTGGAAACACCATATATTTT